This TCR beta chain was identified during a study of cytomegalovirus exposure and HLA in healthy donors. Study-wide background: The platform used for the approximately 130 validation repertoires matched that of the roughly 700 first-cohort repertoires, a later analysis reported.

Study outcomes and limitations: Cytomegalovirus-associated TCR beta chains were listed, numbering around 150.

Clones were read by immunoSEQ multiplex PCR, and TCRdb kept only the in-frame ones, dropping some. The sample holds more than 250,000 clones; just over 85% are singletons and the top ten take 0.65% to 0.85%. V gave up 6 bases and J gave up 0 bases, with 12 bases separating them. Per the germline V gene, CDR1 is MNHEY and CDR2 is SVGAGI. The CDR3 loop spans 15 amino acids. Turning to this clone: Its antigen is unidentified.

V gene TRBV6-5 combines with J gene TRBJ1-3; D unclear. This clonotype was sampled from a woman under 30 in good health and CMV-seronegative. Sequencing was performed on PBMCs. CDR3 loop: CASRQGTGSGNTIYF. DNA of the CDR3: TGTGCCAGCAGACAAGGCACGGGCTCTGGAAACACCATATATTTT.